This TCR beta chain was recorded in a study of T cell responses to AZD1222 COVID-19 vaccine. Study-level results: Distributed over spike, vaccine-associated CD4 TCRs predominated at 160-218 and 743-854. Only six individuals given AZD1222 were seropositive at baseline.

A word on this clone: Its antigen is undetermined.

The germline gives CDR1 SNHLY, CDR2 FYNNEI. This CDR3 is 15 amino acids long. Trimming removed 7 bases from V and 0 bases from J, with 12 bases in between. Using immunoSEQ multiplex PCR, the repertoire was profiled, and TCRdb retains in-frame clones only, with some absent. The sample contains just under 95,000 clones, approximately 90% of which appear only once. The TCR originated in an adult in good health. This material consisted of peripheral blood, taken on day 0 of AZD1222 vaccination. The chain uses TRBV2 and TRBJ2-2, with D possibly being TRBD2 (6 bases). The CDR3 here is CASTRSGSNTGELFF. CDR3 nucleotide sequence: TGTGCCAGCACCAGGAGCGGGTCGAACACCGGGGAGCTGTTTTTT.